These T cell receptor beta chains were read from a single sample in a study of cytomegalovirus exposure and HLA in healthy donors. TCRdb's copy holds only in-frame clones and misses some; the assay was immunoSEQ multiplex PCR. This repertoire shows around 150,000 clones, around 80% found once; its top ten account for 1.3% to 1.5%. Sequencing was performed on PBMCs. The source is a man between 18 and 35 years old in good health and CMV-seronegative. Each CDR3 is given without its conserved first and last residue. D genes are given only for firm matches. Rows may omit the clone size; those that give it use once, few, many or a size class.

D	V	J	size	CDR3
TRBD2	TRBV7-9	TRBJ2-1	-	ASSLAGEGEQF
TRBD1	TRBV5-6	TRBJ1-2	once	ASSLSRDRGAEGYT
-	TRBV5-6	TRBJ2-5	-	ASTLRGAWETQY
TRBD1	TRBV5-6	TRBJ2-7	once	ASSSLGQVDYEQY
-	TRBV25-1	TRBJ2-3	many	ASSELRGRGDTQY
TRBD2	TRBV27	TRBJ2-1	-	ASREAGTAYNEQF
TRBD2	TRBV10-2	TRBJ2-3	-	ASRGLAVSTDTQY
-	TRBV5-1	TRBJ2-1	once	ASSLEAVGTEQF
-	TRBV28	TRBJ2-7	few	ASSPRRDSSEQY
-	TRBV30	TRBJ1-3	-	VWSQGNTIY
-	TRBV6-1	TRBJ1-2	-	ASSGSGGVRGYT
TRBD2	TRBV2	TRBJ2-2	-	ASRGVAGTIGELF
-	TRBV21-1	TRBJ1-4	once	AILQSSLPHDEKLF
-	TRBV18	TRBJ1-5	-	ASSPGEASNQPQH
-	TRBV9	TRBJ2-3	-	ASSVVGGGTDTQY
-	TRBV6-5	TRBJ1-1	-	ASSQTLGDTEAF
TRBD2	TRBV5-1	TRBJ2-1	-	ASSSKTSGSHNEQF
TRBD1	TRBV7-2	TRBJ1-5	-	ASSDRTGHQPQH
TRBD1	TRBV18	TRBJ2-7	-	ASSVPGTGPYEQY
TRBD1	TRBV18	TRBJ1-1	-	ASSPFLDRGRGTEAF
TRBD1	TRBV9	TRBJ2-7	few	ASSGDRAPYEQY
-	TRBV28	TRBJ1-3	-	ASSDSAGNTIY
-	TRBV6-6	TRBJ1-1	-	ATRTEVEAF
TRBD2	TRBV27	TRBJ2-7	-	ASSNPGLASVEQY
TRBD1	TRBV6-6	TRBJ1-2	-	ASSGQGGGYT
TRBD2	TRBV7-2	TRBJ2-7	-	ASSPRGVGAGPTAEQY
-	TRBV27	TRBJ1-2	-	ASREGADYGYT
TRBD2	TRBV5-4	TRBJ2-5	-	ASSLTSGQRGETQY
-	TRBV25-1	TRBJ2-7	-	ASSPAGASSYEQY
-	TRBV6-5	TRBJ2-5	-	ASSLTSMETQY
TRBD2	TRBV2	TRBJ2-3	once	ASSEVAGGIGTDTQY
-	TRBV7-9	TRBJ2-7	-	ASSRPGTSTREQY
TRBD1	TRBV9	TRBJ2-3	-	ASSVEGATDTQY
-	TRBV7-2	TRBJ2-7	-	ASSPRFDGSSYEQY
TRBD1	TRBV6-5	TRBJ1-2	-	ASSLSPGQNYGYT
-	TRBV28	TRBJ2-5	few	ASSLTWAGFGETQY
TRBD2	TRBV7-9	TRBJ2-2	once	ASSTGGGELF
-	TRBV5-1	TRBJ2-7	-	ASSLAEQGSTYEQY
-	TRBV7-9	TRBJ2-3	-	ASSPIGGFRDTQY
TRBD1	TRBV6-1	TRBJ1-2	-	ASSEAGTGGGGYT
TRBD2	TRBV19	TRBJ2-3	-	ASSRWRLAGTDTQY
TRBD2	TRBV2	TRBJ2-3	-	ASSVLAGGDTQY
TRBD1	TRBV9	TRBJ2-7	once	ASSPGTGEGYEQY
TRBD2	TRBV4-3	TRBJ2-1	-	ASGPGREPYNEQF
TRBD2	TRBV7-2	TRBJ2-1	-	ASSTQWGGEQF
-	TRBV7-9	TRBJ2-7	-	ASSRVPYEQY
-	TRBV2	TRBJ1-2	-	ASIPPQGRRYGYT
TRBD1	TRBV5-1	TRBJ2-7	-	ASSPGQGFNEQY